The T cell receptor beta chain under discussion was sequenced for a study of blood T cell repertoires in COVID-19. Study details: Acute and convalescent COVID-19 specimens originated in the United States, Italy and Spain.

In germline, CDR1 is MNHEY, CDR2 SVGAGI. The CDR3 contains 14 residues. V lost 6 bases and J lost 2, with 12 bases in between. This clone was recorded only once. The authors' processing: Counts of nucleated cells, estimated from reference gene primer amplification, were obtained. Only in-frame clones appear in the TCRdb table, and some are missing; sequencing was by immunoSEQ multiplex PCR. V and J calls and clone size follow that table, whereas D and trimming were derived from the DNA. The sample consists of 300,000 to 400,000 clones, around 87% of them appearing once. This receptor was identified in a woman in her forties or fifties with COVID-19, enrolled during active disease. The chain links TRBV6-5 to TRBJ2-3; D may be TRBD1 (6 bases). Sequenced: peripheral blood. The CDR3 DNA reads as TGTGCCAGCAGCCGGACAGACTACACAGATACGCAGTATTTT. Translating it yields CASSRTDYTDTQYF.